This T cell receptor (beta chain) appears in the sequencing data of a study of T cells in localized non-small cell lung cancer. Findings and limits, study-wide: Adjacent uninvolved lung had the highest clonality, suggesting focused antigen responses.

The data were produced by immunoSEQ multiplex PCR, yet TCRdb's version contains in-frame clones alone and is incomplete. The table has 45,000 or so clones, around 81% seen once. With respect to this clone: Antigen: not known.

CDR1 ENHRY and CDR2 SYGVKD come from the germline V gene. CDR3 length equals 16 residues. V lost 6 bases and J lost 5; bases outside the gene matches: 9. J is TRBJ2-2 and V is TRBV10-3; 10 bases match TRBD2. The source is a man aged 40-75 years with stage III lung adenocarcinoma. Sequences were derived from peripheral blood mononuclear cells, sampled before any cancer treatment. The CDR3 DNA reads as TGTGCCATCAGCCCTCTAGCGGGGGATGGGACCGGGGAGCTGTTTTTT. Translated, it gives CAISPLAGDGTGELFF.